The clone carrying this TCR beta chain was counted between two and nine times. The sample originates from a study of T cells after yellow fever vaccination. MiXCR, run by TCRdb on the 5' RACE reads, gives a single entry per CDR3 protein. The table has roughly 520,000 distinct CDR3 sequences, 20% to 25% seen once. The trim removed 6 bases at V and 0 bases at J, leaving 8 bases unmatched. Germline CDR1 and CDR2: SGHRS and YFSETQ. The CDR3 length is 17 residues. The J gene is TRBJ2-1, the V gene TRBV5-1, with 11 bases lining up with TRBD2. The sample in question was PBMCs, obtained about 21 days after the first yellow fever vaccination. The sequence derives from a man aged 18 to 29 who received the YFV17D yellow fever vaccine. The CDR3 loop reads CASTLLAGATSYNEQFF. DNA of the CDR3: TGCGCCAGCACCCTACTAGCGGGGGCGACCTCCTACAATGAGCAGTTCTTC.